The rows below give T cell receptor beta chains drawn from one sample of a study of persistence of HIV-infected CD4 T cells. Their target antigens are unknown. Profiling relied on immunoSEQ multiplex PCR, and the TCRdb table lists in-frame clones only, not all of them. Of 50,000 or so clones in the sample, about 80% were seen once. The sample consisted of CD4+ T cells sorted from PBMCs after roughly 20-hour stimulation, taken from a patient who received antiretroviral therapy. These receptors were obtained from an adult man with HIV who was CMV-seropositive. CDR3s include the opening cysteine and the closing phenylalanine or tryptophan. D genes are given only for firm matches. Clone size appears in some rows only: once, few, many, or a class for an expanded clone.

V: TRBV15
size: NA
D: TRBD1
J: TRBJ1-6
CDR3: CATSFPGTGNNSPLHF
DNA: TGTGCCACCAGCTTTCCGGGGACAGGGAATAATTCACCCCTCCACTTT

V: TRBV6-2/TRBV6-3
size: few
D: TRBD2
J: TRBJ2-1
CDR3: CASSYILAGGNEQFF
DNA: TGTGCCAGCAGTTACATACTAGCGGGAGGCAATGAGCAGTTCTTC

V: TRBV14
size: few
D: NA
J: TRBJ1-1
CDR3: CASSQQGYMNTEAFF
DNA: TGTGCCAGCAGCCAACAGGGGTATATGAACACTGAAGCTTTCTTT

V: TRBV14
size: NA
D: NA
J: TRBJ2-6
CDR3: CASSHKGLSGANVLTF
DNA: TGTGCCAGCAGCCACAAAGGTTTATCTGGGGCCAACGTCCTGACTTTC

V: TRBV4-1
size: NA
D: NA
J: TRBJ1-1
CDR3: CASSQDLWGSEAFF
DNA: TGCGCCAGCAGCCAAGATCTGTGGGGATCTGAAGCTTTCTTT

V: TRBV7-6
size: NA
D: TRBD1
J: TRBJ1-4
CDR3: CASSFRGQGYEKLFF
DNA: TGTGCCAGCAGCTTTAGGGGACAGGGGTATGAAAAACTGTTTTTT

V: TRBV10-2
size: NA
D: NA
J: TRBJ1-4
CDR3: CASSEPFSGANEKLFF
DNA: TGCGCCAGCAGTGAGCCCTTCTCGGGGGCTAATGAAAAACTGTTTTTT

V: TRBV19
size: once
D: NA
J: TRBJ1-1
CDR3: CASARGSEAFF
DNA: TGTGCCAGTGCGAGGGGCTCTGAAGCTTTCTTT

V: TRBV29-1
size: NA
D: TRBD2
J: TRBJ2-3
CDR3: CSVHLSREGVRDTQYF
DNA: TGCAGCGTTCACCTTTCGCGGGAGGGAGTTAGAGATACGCAGTATTTT

V: TRBV7-6
size: NA
D: NA
J: TRBJ2-3
CDR3: CASSLVRGTPANTQYF
DNA: TGTGCCAGCAGCTTAGTACGGGGGACTCCCGCAAATACGCAGTATTTT

V: TRBV7-8
size: NA
D: TRBD2
J: TRBJ2-1
CDR3: CASSLVLAGGPVNEQFF
DNA: TGTGCCAGCAGCTTAGTTCTAGCGGGAGGGCCTGTCAATGAGCAGTTCTTC

V: TRBV14
size: NA
D: TRBD1
J: TRBJ1-1
CDR3: CASSSRTGSTEAFF
DNA: TGTGCCAGCAGCTCCCGGACAGGGAGTACTGAAGCTTTCTTT

V: TRBV10-2
size: NA
D: NA
J: TRBJ2-3
CDR3: CASSELGFTTDTQYF
DNA: TGCGCCAGCAGTGAGTTGGGGTTCACCACAGATACGCAGTATTTT

V: TRBV5-5
size: few
D: TRBD1
J: TRBJ2-2
CDR3: CASSFRDRGAGELFF
DNA: TGTGCCAGCAGCTTCCGGGACAGGGGAGCCGGGGAGCTGTTTTTT

V: TRBV7-6
size: NA
D: NA
J: TRBJ1-2
CDR3: CASSVGQINSGYTF
DNA: TGTGCCAGCAGCGTTGGACAAATTAACTCTGGCTACACCTTC

V: TRBV19
size: NA
D: TRBD1
J: TRBJ1-5
CDR3: CATAGQVNQPQHF
DNA: TGTGCCACAGCAGGACAGGTCAATCAGCCCCAGCATTTT

V: TRBV14
size: NA
D: NA
J: TRBJ1-6
CDR3: CASSQVGSYNSPLHF
DNA: TGTGCCAGCAGCCAAGTCGGGTCCTATAATTCACCCCTCCACTTT

V: TRBV7-9
size: NA
D: NA
J: TRBJ1-1
CDR3: CASSPQRGTKTEAFF
DNA: TGTGCCAGCAGCCCTCAGCGGGGTACAAAAACTGAAGCTTTCTTT

V: TRBV19
size: few
D: TRBD2
J: TRBJ2-1
CDR3: CASSRLAGGDEQFF
DNA: TGTGCCAGTTCACGACTAGCGGGTGGCGATGAGCAGTTCTTC

V: TRBV10-3
size: NA
D: NA
J: TRBJ2-3
CDR3: CAIRVSRSPGTDTQYF
DNA: TGTGCCATCAGGGTTTCTAGGTCCCCAGGAACAGATACGCAGTATTTT

V: TRBV5-4
size: NA
D: TRBD1
J: TRBJ1-2
CDR3: CASSPRDRSYGYTF
DNA: TGTGCCAGCAGCCCTAGGGACAGGAGCTATGGCTACACCTTC

V: TRBV18
size: NA
D: TRBD1
J: TRBJ2-7
CDR3: CASSPGQTVYEQYF
DNA: TGTGCCAGCTCACCGGGACAGACGGTCTACGAGCAGTACTTC

V: TRBV10-2
size: NA
D: NA
J: TRBJ2-7
CDR3: CASSVAGPSYEQYF
DNA: TGCGCCAGCAGTGTTGCGGGGCCCTCCTACGAGCAGTACTTC

V: TRBV5-1
size: NA
D: TRBD2
J: TRBJ2-1
CDR3: CASSPRGETYNEQFF
DNA: TGCGCCAGCAGCCCGCGGGGGGAAACCTACAATGAGCAGTTCTTC

V: TRBV6-5
size: NA
D: NA
J: TRBJ1-3
CDR3: CASSYGGSSGNTIYF
DNA: TGTGCCAGCAGTTATGGGGGGAGCTCTGGAAACACCATATATTTT

V: TRBV7-2
size: NA
D: TRBD2
J: TRBJ2-7
CDR3: CASSLAGGSMYEQYF
DNA: TGTGCCAGCAGCTTAGCCGGCGGGAGTATGTACGAGCAGTACTTC

V: TRBV4-3
size: NA
D: NA
J: TRBJ1-5
CDR3: CASSQDSGRGDFYPQHF
DNA: TGCGCCAGCAGCCAAGATAGCGGCAGGGGCGATTTCTACCCCCAGCATTTT

V: TRBV15
size: NA
D: TRBD1
J: TRBJ1-4
CDR3: CATSGAGQAHEKLFF
DNA: TGTGCCACCAGCGGGGCGGGACAGGCGCATGAAAAACTGTTTTTT

V: TRBV29-1
size: NA
D: NA
J: TRBJ1-2
CDR3: CSVGLQDFYGYTF
DNA: TGCAGCGTTGGCCTCCAGGACTTCTATGGCTACACCTTC

V: TRBV7-2
size: once
D: NA
J: TRBJ2-3
CDR3: CASSLSGPSTDTQYF
DNA: TGTGCCAGCAGCCTCTCGGGCCCGAGCACAGATACGCAGTATTTT

V: TRBV9
size: few
D: TRBD1
J: TRBJ2-2
CDR3: CASSANRGPTGELFF
DNA: TGTGCCAGCAGCGCAAACAGGGGGCCCACCGGGGAGCTGTTTTTT

V: TRBV19
size: NA
D: NA
J: TRBJ2-7
CDR3: CASKPQGTIYEQYF
DNA: TGTGCCAGTAAACCCCAGGGCACGATCTACGAGCAGTACTTC

V: TRBV10-3
size: few
D: NA
J: TRBJ2-2
CDR3: CAIRAGTGNTGELFF
DNA: TGTGCCATCAGGGCCGGGACGGGGAACACCGGGGAGCTGTTTTTT

V: TRBV6-5
size: medium-sized
D: NA
J: TRBJ1-4
CDR3: CASRIVRGVEKLFF
DNA: TGTGCCAGCAGGATCGTCAGGGGAGTAGAAAAACTGTTTTTT

V: TRBV29-1
size: NA
D: TRBD1
J: TRBJ1-2
CDR3: CSVGQLYGYTF
DNA: TGCAGCGTGGGACAGCTCTATGGCTACACCTTC

V: TRBV27
size: NA
D: NA
J: TRBJ1-2
CDR3: CASSSRVGTSFRPIYGYTF
DNA: TGTGCCAGCAGTTCGCGAGTCGGGACCTCTTTTAGGCCTATCTATGGCTACACCTTC

V: TRBV5-4
size: NA
D: TRBD1
J: TRBJ1-2
CDR3: CASSSGQGKSSYTF
DNA: TGTGCCAGCAGCTCAGGACAGGGGAAGTCAAGCTACACCTTC

V: TRBV27
size: NA
D: NA
J: TRBJ1-1
CDR3: CASSDPSMNTEAFF
DNA: TGTGCCAGCAGTGATCCGTCCATGAACACTGAAGCTTTCTTT

V: TRBV2
size: few
D: TRBD1
J: TRBJ1-2
CDR3: CASTPTGGSFSDGYTF
DNA: TGTGCCAGCACTCCGACAGGGGGCTCTTTCAGCGATGGCTACACCTTC

V: TRBV27
size: once
D: NA
J: TRBJ1-2
CDR3: CASSQTPDYGYTF
DNA: TGTGCCAGCAGCCAGACACCAGACTATGGCTACACCTTC

V: TRBV21-1
size: NA
D: NA
J: TRBJ1-2
CDR3: CASSTDPGQGRSTNYGYTF
DNA: TGTGCCAGCAGCACCGACCCGGGACAGGGGCGATCAACTAACTATGGCTACACCTTC

V: TRBV10-3
size: NA
D: TRBD2
J: TRBJ2-2
CDR3: CASEIGGRTGELFF
DNA: TGTGCCAGCGAGATTGGCGGGAGAACCGGGGAGCTGTTTTTT

V: TRBV7-2
size: NA
D: NA
J: TRBJ2-6
CDR3: CASRNPLRNSGANVLTF
DNA: TGTGCCAGCAGAAACCCGTTAAGGAACTCTGGGGCCAACGTCCTGACTTTC

V: TRBV19
size: NA
D: TRBD1
J: TRBJ1-5
CDR3: CASSSTGASNQPQHF
DNA: TGTGCCAGTAGTTCAACAGGGGCGAGCAATCAGCCCCAGCATTTT

V: TRBV4-3
size: NA
D: TRBD2
J: TRBJ2-3
CDR3: CASSQQGAGGTYTDTQYF
DNA: TGCGCCAGCAGCCAACAAGGAGCGGGAGGTACCTACACAGATACGCAGTATTTT

V: TRBV5-4
size: NA
D: NA
J: TRBJ1-2
CDR3: CASSLKPYGYTF
DNA: TGTGCCAGCAGCTTGAAACCATATGGCTACACCTTC

V: TRBV10-2
size: once
D: TRBD1
J: TRBJ2-5
CDR3: CASSRQGARETQYF
DNA: TGCGCCAGCTCTCGACAGGGGGCGAGGGAGACCCAGTACTTC

V: TRBV19
size: NA
D: NA
J: TRBJ1-1
CDR3: CASSTGSLNTEAFF
DNA: TGTGCCAGTAGTACAGGGTCGCTGAACACTGAAGCTTTCTTT

V: TRBV5-4
size: many
D: TRBD1
J: TRBJ1-1
CDR3: CASSWDRAGTEAFF
DNA: TGTGCCAGCAGCTGGGACAGGGCGGGCACTGAAGCTTTCTTT

V: TRBV30
size: NA
D: NA
J: TRBJ2-3
CDR3: CAWRRDNLDTQYF
DNA: TGTGCCTGGAGGAGGGACAACTTGGATACGCAGTATTTT

V: TRBV9
size: NA
D: TRBD1
J: TRBJ2-2
CDR3: CASSASRGPGPSNTGELFF
DNA: TGTGCCAGCAGCGCGTCTAGGGGGCCGGGACCCTCTAACACCGGGGAGCTGTTTTTT

V: TRBV7-9
size: once
D: NA
J: TRBJ2-6
CDR3: CASSLAYMEWVSGANVLTF
DNA: TGTGCCAGCAGCTTAGCCTACATGGAATGGGTCTCTGGGGCCAACGTCCTGACTTTC

V: TRBV7-3
size: once
D: NA
J: TRBJ2-1
CDR3: CASSLTLGSYEQFF
DNA: TGTGCCAGCAGCTTAACTTTGGGATCCTATGAGCAGTTCTTC